This T cell receptor beta chain was retrieved from a study of T-cell memory formation after mild COVID-19. Findings and limits, study-wide: Contracting CD8+ clones were enriched in EMRA, CD4+ mainly in CM and EM. Proof of SARS-CoV-2 specificity was absent for the second-wave clones that crested on day 37.

As concerns this clonotype: What it recognizes is unknown.

TCRdb reprocessed the 5' RACE reads with MiXCR, giving one entry per CDR3 protein. Here the sample spans approximately 260,000 distinct CDR3 sequences, over 15% being singletons. This CDR3 has 12 residues. Germline-derived CDR1 and CDR2 are WNHNN and SYGVQD (reference sequence). The V end was cut by 0 bases, the J end by 8 bases, with 4 bases between. Sequenced input: PBMCs or a T cell subset sorted from them (not recorded which). The chain carries TRBV10-1 and TRBJ1-4; the D is unclear. The TCR sequence derives from a man between 18 and 29 years old who had mild COVID-19 (a few samples of this study predate the infection). Cell type and time point are not known. Here the CDR3 DNA reads TGCGCCAGCAGTGAGTCTGACGAAAAACTGTTTTTT. It codes for CASSESDEKLFF.